These T cell receptor beta chains were read from a single sample in a study of blood T cell repertoires in COVID-19. Some clones are missing from TCRdb's copy, which holds only in-frame ones; the method was immunoSEQ multiplex PCR. The sample includes over 25,000 clones, 84% of them seen just once. Sequencing was performed on peripheral blood. These receptors all come from a man of 80 years or more with active COVID-19. The CDR3 runs from the conserved cysteine through the conserved F or W. The D gene is left open where the match is weak. Size is stated for part of the rows, as once, few or many counts, or as a class when the clone is expanded.

clone size	V gene	D gene	J gene	CDR3 DNA	CDR3 protein
once	TRBV23-1	TRBD1	TRBJ1-2	TGCGCCAGCAGTCATGGCCCCCTAAGGGGGCCGCCCTCTAACTATGGCTACACCTTC	CASSHGPLRGPPSNYGYTF
NA	TRBV7-2	TRBD2	TRBJ2-3	TGTGCCAGCAGCTTAGCGCGGGGACTAGCGGGGGGGCTAAGGAGTTATACGCAGTATTTT	CASSLARGLAGGLRSYTQYF
NA	TRBV6-5	NA	TRBJ1-1	TGTGCCAGCAGCCGTAACGGGGTAGGGACTGAAGCTTTCTTT	CASSRNGVGTEAFF
NA	TRBV5-6	NA	TRBJ2-5	TGTGCCAGCAGCACGACAGAAGAGACCCAGTACTTC	CASSTTEETQYF
NA	TRBV19	NA	TRBJ1-2	TGTGCCAGTTCCCCTGCGGGGGGCGTCGGCTATGGCTACACCTTC	CASSPAGGVGYGYTF
NA	TRBV18	NA	TRBJ2-5	TGTGCCAGCAACAGGCGGGGGTCAGGGGAAGAGACCCAGTACTTC	CASNRRGSGEETQYF
once	TRBV4-2	TRBD1	TRBJ1-2	TGTGCCAGCAGCCAAGCGACAGGGGGCGAGGGTGGCTACACCTTC	CASSQATGGEGGYTF
medium-sized	TRBV19	TRBD1	TRBJ1-2	TGTGCCAGTACCGCCGGGACAGGGGGAGGTAACTATGGCTACACCTTC	CASTAGTGGGNYGYTF
NA	TRBV5-1	TRBD1	TRBJ1-4	TGCGCCAGCAGCACCACAGGGGCGCAAGGTCGAAAACTGTTTTTT	CASSTTGAQGRKLFF
NA	TRBV19	NA	TRBJ1-1	TGTGCCAGTAGTATAATCCCGCAGGGGAGGGGAACTGAAGCTTTCTTT	CASSIIPQGRGTEAFF
NA	TRBV11-3	NA	TRBJ2-5	TGTGCCAGCAGCTTAGGGGCAGGGCGAGAGACCCAGTACTTC	CASSLGAGRETQYF
once	TRBV30	NA	TRBJ2-5	TGTGCCTGGAGTGTACAGGAAAGAGAGACCCAGTACTTC	CAWSVQERETQYF
NA	TRBV6-5	TRBD1	TRBJ1-6	TGTGCCAGCAGGAGGGGACAGGGATGGAATTCACCCCTCCACTTT	CASRRGQGWNSPLHF
NA	TRBV19	NA	TRBJ2-3	TGTGCCAGTAGCTCGGACTCCCGCACCCGAGATACGCAGTATTTT	CASSSDSRTRDTQYF
NA	TRBV5-6	NA	TRBJ1-6	TGTGCCAGCAGCAAGAACTCCCGCGGGGCGTATAATTCACCCCTCCACTTT	CASSKNSRGAYNSPLHF
NA	TRBV27	NA	TRBJ1-6	TGTGCCAGCCGCTCGCGCGGGTCAAACTCCTATAATTCACCCCTCCACTTT	CASRSRGSNSYNSPLHF
NA	TRBV6-4	TRBD2	TRBJ2-3	TGTGCCAGCAGTGACGGACTAGCGGGGGGAGATACGCAGTATTTT	CASSDGLAGGDTQYF
NA	TRBV30	NA	TRBJ1-2	TGTGCCTGGAGCCTCCCGAACAGGGCCCTCTATGGCTACACCTTC	CAWSLPNRALYGYTF
NA	TRBV20-1	NA	TRBJ2-1	TGCAGTGCTAGATACCGCGTCGAGCAGTTCTTC	CSARYRVEQFF
NA	TRBV7-2	NA	TRBJ2-7	TGTGCCAGCAGCTGGCCTTACAGGAAGCAGTACTTC	CASSWPYRKQYF
few	TRBV4-1	TRBD1	TRBJ1-6	TGCGCCAGCAGCCCCCAGACAGGGCCGAATTATAATTCACCCCTCCACTTT	CASSPQTGPNYNSPLHF
NA	TRBV4-2	TRBD1	TRBJ1-1	TGTGCCAGCAGCCAAGGGGCTGGACAGGGTAAACACATTAAGGGGACTGAAGCTTTCTTT	CASSQGAGQGKHIKGTEAFF
NA	TRBV7-9	NA	TRBJ2-3	TGTGCCAGCAGCCCCCGAGGGGACTTCACAGATACGCAGTATTTT	CASSPRGDFTDTQYF
NA	TRBV5-1	TRBD2	TRBJ2-3	TGCGCCAGCAGCTGGGGCAGCGGGGGCACAGATACGCAGTATTTT	CASSWGSGGTDTQYF